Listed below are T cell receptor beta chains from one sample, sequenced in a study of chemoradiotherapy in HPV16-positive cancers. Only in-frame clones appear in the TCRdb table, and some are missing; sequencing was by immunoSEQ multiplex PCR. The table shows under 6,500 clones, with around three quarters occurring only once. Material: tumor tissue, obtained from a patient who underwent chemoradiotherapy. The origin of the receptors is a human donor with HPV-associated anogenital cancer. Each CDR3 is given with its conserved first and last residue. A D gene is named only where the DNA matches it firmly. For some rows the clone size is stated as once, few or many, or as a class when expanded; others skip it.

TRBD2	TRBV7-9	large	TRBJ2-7	CASSKRENYEQYF	TGTGCCAGCAGTAAGCGGGAGAACTACGAGCAGTACTTC
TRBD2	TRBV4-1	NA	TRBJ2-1	CASSPTSGSADEQFF	TGCGCCAGCAGCCCAACTAGCGGGAGCGCAGATGAGCAGTTCTTC
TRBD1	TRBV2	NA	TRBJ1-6	CASSGQGAYNSPLHF	TGTGCCAGCAGTGGACAGGGGGCTTATAATTCACCCCTCCACTTT
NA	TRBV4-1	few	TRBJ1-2	CASSQPGGTPYGYTF	TGCGCCAGCAGCCAACCCGGGGGGACACCGTATGGCTACACCTTC
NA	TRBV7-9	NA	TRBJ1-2	CASSFIGDGYTF	TGTGCCAGCAGCTTTATAGGGGATGGCTACACCTTC
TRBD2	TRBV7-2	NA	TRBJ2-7	CASSKYSASGNYEQYF	TGTGCCAGCAGCAAATACTCGGCTAGCGGTAACTACGAGCAGTACTTC
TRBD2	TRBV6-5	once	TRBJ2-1	CASSPTSRDEQFF	TGTGCCAGCAGTCCGACTAGCCGGGATGAGCAGTTCTTC
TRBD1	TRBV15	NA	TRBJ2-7	CATSRLHLPGQLYEQYF	TGTGCCACCAGCAGATTGCACCTGCCGGGACAGCTCTACGAGCAGTACTTC
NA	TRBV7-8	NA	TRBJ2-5	CASSLAQDGETQYF	TGTGCCAGCAGCTTAGCACAGGATGGAGAGACCCAGTACTTC
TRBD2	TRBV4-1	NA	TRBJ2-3	CASSQDVVRQAGTDTQYF	TGCGCCAGCAGCCAAGACGTTGTCCGACAAGCGGGAACAGATACGCAGTATTTT
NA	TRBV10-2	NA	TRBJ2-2	CASSEWGAANTGELFF	TGCGCCAGCAGTGAATGGGGGGCGGCGAACACCGGGGAGCTGTTTTTT
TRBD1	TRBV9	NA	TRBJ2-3	CASSQSGGRPTDTQYF	TGTGCCAGCAGCCAATCAGGGGGCCGGCCCACAGATACGCAGTATTTT
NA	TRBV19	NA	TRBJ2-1	CASSSVHRGGNEQFF	TGTGCCAGTAGTAGCGTTCACAGGGGGGGGAATGAGCAGTTCTTC
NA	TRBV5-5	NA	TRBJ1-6	CASSLSRAGGSPLHF	TGTGCCAGCAGCCTATCGAGGGCAGGAGGTTCACCCCTCCACTTT
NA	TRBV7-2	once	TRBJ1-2	CASSAFGDGYTF	TGTGCCAGCAGCGCCTTCGGGGATGGCTACACCTTC
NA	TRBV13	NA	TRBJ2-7	CASSPSAETYYEQYF	TGTGCCAGCAGCCCATCGGCCGAGACTTACTACGAGCAGTACTTC
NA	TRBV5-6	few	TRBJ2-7	CASSLDLREQYF	TGTGCCAGCAGCTTGGATTTGCGGGAGCAGTACTTC
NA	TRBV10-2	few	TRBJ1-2	CASSESANYGYTF	TGCGCCAGCAGTGAGTCGGCTAACTATGGCTACACCTTC
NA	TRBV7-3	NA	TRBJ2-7	CASSSGILREQYF	TGTGCCAGCAGCTCAGGGATCCTGAGGGAGCAGTACTTC
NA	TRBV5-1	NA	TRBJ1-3	CASSLGGGNTIYF	TGTGCCAGCAGCTTGGGGGGTGGAAACACCATATATTTT
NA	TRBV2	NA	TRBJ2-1	CASRRESGAYNEQFF	TGTGCCAGCAGGCGGGAGTCAGGGGCCTACAATGAGCAGTTCTTC